Following are 28 T cell receptor beta chains from one sample sequenced in a study of shared clonotypes between healthy human individuals. Some clones are missing from TCRdb's copy, which holds only in-frame ones; the method was immunoSEQ multiplex PCR. The sample lists about a million clones, about 74% occurring once. The source material was memory CD4+ T cells sorted from blood. Subset in this sample: CD45RA-negative fraction. The receptors here all came from a young man in good health.

The chain joins TRBV6-1 to TRBJ2-7, with TRBD1 matching 8 bases. After removal of 3 bases from V and 3 bases from J, the junction contained 16 bases not matched to a gene. Germline CDR1 MNHNS, CDR2 SASEGT. This CDR3 spans 18 amino acids. CDR3 in DNA: TGTGCCAGCAGTGAGGACCCAAGGCGCGGACAGGGCCGCTACGAGCAGTACTTC. This encodes CASSEDPRRGQGRYEQYF.

The rearrangement links TRBV4-3 to TRBJ2-2; D gene uncertain. The CDR3 runs to 14 residues. Trimming shortened V by 2 bases and J by 2 bases, and 6 bases separated the two germline ends. The germline CDR1 and CDR2 sequences are LGHNA and YSLEER. The CDR3 region is CASSQNHNTGELFF. CDR3 sequence (DNA): TGCGCCAGCAGCCAAAATCATAACACCGGGGAGCTGTTTTTT.

The V call is TRBV30, the J call TRBJ2-7, with D uncertain. V lost 1 base to trimming and J lost 0 bases, with 7 bases between them. The CDR3 is 13 amino acids. CDR1 GTSNPN and CDR2 SVGIG come from the germline V gene (reference sequence). CDR3 amino acids: CAWSEWRSYEQYF. The CDR3 DNA reads as TGTGCCTGGAGTGAATGGCGCTCCTACGAGCAGTACTTC.

This chain joins TRBV4-1 and TRBJ1-2; 7 bases match TRBD1. V gave up 2 bases and J gave up 8 bases; unmatched junction bases: 23. The CDR3 covers 19 residues. Germline V gene sequence: CDR1 MGHRA, CDR2 YSYEKL. The CDR3 sequence: CASSQLVGDRETGTGGYTF. The CDR3 region has the DNA TGCGCCAGCAGCCAATTAGTCGGTGACAGGGAAACCGGCACGGGGGGCTACACCTTC.

This clone was detected only a few times. The chain uses TRBV6-5 and TRBJ2-7, with 9 nucleotides matching TRBD1. The CDR3 covers 15 residues. Germline V gene lookup returns CDR1 MNHEY and CDR2 SVGAGI. J was trimmed by 2 bases and V by 6 bases; bases with no gene match: 8. In DNA, the CDR3 is TGTGCCAGCAGGAATTCTCGGGACAGGGCCTACGAGCAGTACTTC. It specifies CASRNSRDRAYEQYF.

The sample holds one count of this clone. The V call is TRBV5-1, the J call TRBJ1-2; 9 nucleotides agree with TRBD1. In germline, CDR1 is SGHRS, CDR2 YFSETQ. The ends lost 0 bases at V and 8 bases at J; junction bases unmatched: 17. The CDR3 is 18 residues long. The CDR3 sequence is CASSLGRQGEGPLSGYTF. The CDR3 DNA is TGCGCCAGCAGCTTGGGAAGACAGGGGGAAGGGCCTCTCTCCGGCTACACCTTC.

The rearrangement links TRBV4-3 to TRBJ2-1, with 10 bases fitting TRBD2. The CDR3 sequence is 17 residues long. V lost 2 bases and J lost 5; bases outside the gene matches: 9. Germline CDR1 is LGHNA and CDR2 is YSLEER. The CDR3 sequence is CASSQTWSGRGNNEQFF. The CDR3 nucleotides read TGCGCCAGCAGCCAAACCTGGAGCGGGAGGGGTAACAATGAGCAGTTCTTC.

The V gene is TRBV28, the J gene TRBJ2-2, with 11 bases that match TRBD2. Trimming cost V 7 bases and J 0 bases; bases outside gene matches: 13. There are 19 residues in the CDR3. Germline CDR1 is MDHEN and CDR2 is SYDVKM. For the CDR3, the DNA is TGTGCCAGCACCACACCAGGGCTAGCGGGGGGTACGAACACCGGGGAGCTGTTTTTT. It codes for CASTTPGLAGGTNTGELFF.

This clone was found many times. The gene calls are TRBV19 and TRBJ1-5; D might be TRBD1 (6 bases). CDR1 is LNHDA and CDR2 is SQIVND in the germline V gene (reference sequence). Trimming cost V 5 bases and J 5 bases, with 19 bases left between them. CDR3 length: 16 amino acids. The CDR3 is CASSSYRVGRDQPQHF. The CDR3 nucleotides read TGTGCCAGTAGTTCGTACAGGGTAGGAAGGGATCAGCCCCAGCATTTT.

The rearrangement uses TRBV2 and TRBJ2-5; D uncertain. The CDR3 length is 13 residues. Between the trimmed V and J ends, which lost 3 bases and 7 bases, there was a span of 12 bases. In germline, CDR1 is SNHLY, CDR2 FYNNEI. The CDR3: CASSDAGGRTQYF. CDR3 DNA sequence: TGTGCCAGCAGTGATGCAGGCGGTCGGACCCAGTACTTC.

J is TRBJ2-1 and V is TRBV5-4, with 7 bases fitting TRBD2. The J segment lost 7 bases and the V segment lost 4 bases, leaving 5 bases of the junction unmatched. The CDR3 covers 13 residues. The germline V gene has CDR1 SGHNT and CDR2 YYREEE (reference sequence). This CDR3 reads CASSQAGRNEQFF. The CDR3 bases are TGTGCCAGCAGCCAAGCGGGAAGGAATGAGCAGTTCTTC. The full variable domain, rest sourced from reference TRBV5-4 and TRBJ2-1, is ETGVTQSPTHLIKTRGQQVTLRCSSQSGHNTVSWYQQALGQGPQFIFQYYREEENGRGNFPPRFSGLQFPNYSSELNVNALELDDSALYLCASSQAGRNEQFFGPGTRLTVL.

This clone was seen once. CDR3 sequence (DNA): TGCGCCAGCAGCCCCCCCAATATAGGTGAGCAGTTCTTC. This gives the protein CASSPPNIGEQFF. This chain uses TRBV5-1 with TRBJ2-1; D ambiguous. V was clipped by 4 bases and J by 9 bases, with 14 bases between them. The CDR3 has 13 amino acids. Per the germline V gene, CDR1 is SGHRS and CDR2 is YFSETQ.

A word on this clone: Other DNA sequences in this sample translate to the same CDR3. This chain connects TRBV7-2 to TRBJ2-3; 9 nucleotides agree with TRBD2. CDR3 length: 15 residues. Germline V gene sequence: CDR1 SGHTA, CDR2 FQGNSA. V lost 6 bases, J lost 3 bases, and 7 bases stayed unmatched. The CDR3 DNA reads as TGTGCCAGCAGTACTCTAGCGGGAAGGACAGATACGCAGTATTTT. This sequence encodes CASSTLAGRTDTQYF.

The chain carries TRBV30 and TRBJ2-6; D remains ambiguous. V gave up 1 base and J gave up 0 bases, with 19 bases separating them. CDR3 length: 19 residues. Germline CDR1 reads GTSNPN; CDR2 reads SVGIG (reference sequence). This CDR3 reads CAWSDGLRRVDSGANVLTF. The CDR3 DNA sequence: TGTGCCTGGAGTGACGGGTTACGAAGAGTAGACTCTGGGGCCAACGTCCTGACTTTC.

A single count supports this clone. Compared with germline, one end of the junction differs, possibly owing to a read error. This sequence joins TRBV12-5 and TRBJ2-3; D is possibly TRBD1 (5 bases). CDR3 size: 12 residues. Germline V gene lookup returns CDR1 LGHNT and CDR2 FRNRAP. The CDR3 here is CASGLGTGTQYF. CDR3 in DNA: TGTGCTAGTGGTTTGGGAACAGGTACGCAGTATTTT.

This clone was observed a few times. The rearrangement uses TRBV4-3 and TRBJ1-1; D uncertain. The germline CDR1 and CDR2 sequences are LGHNA and YSLEER. Trimming stripped 4 bases from V and 1 base from J, with 7 bases between. The CDR3 is made up of 13 amino acids. The CDR3 sequence: CASSRSGNTEAFF. Written as DNA, the CDR3 is TGCGCCAGCAGCCGTTCCGGGAACACTGAAGCTTTCTTT.

This chain's CDR3 is CAWSVSPTEAFF. CDR3 coding DNA: TGTGCCTGGAGTGTCTCCCCCACTGAAGCTTTCTTT. The chain recombines TRBV30 with TRBJ1-1; D is ambiguous. Germline CDR1 and CDR2: GTSNPN and SVGIG (reference sequence). The CDR3 loop spans 12 amino acids. V lost 0 bases and J lost 4, with 6 bases in between.

This clone has a single count. The chain has TRBV5-1 and TRBJ1-1; tentative D call: TRBD1 (5 bases). The V and J ends lost 1 base and 11 bases respectively, with 18 bases between them. The CDR3 runs 14 residues. Germline CDR1 and CDR2: SGHRS and YFSETQ. CDR3 sequence (DNA): TGCGCCAGCAGCTTGATGACAGACATACCCGGGGCTTTCTTT. It is translated as CASSLMTDIPGAFF.

A single count supports this clone. The gene calls are TRBV2 and TRBJ2-5, with D perhaps TRBD1 or TRBD2 (5 bases each). Trimming stripped 6 bases from V and 4 bases from J, with 18 bases between. Germline lookup yields CDR1 SNHLY and CDR2 FYNNEI. The CDR3 is made up of 15 amino acids. This CDR3 reads CASSGVRGAGETQYF. In DNA, the CDR3 is TGTGCCAGCAGCGGGGTCCGAGGGGCAGGAGAGACCCAGTACTTC.

The chain uses TRBV4-3 and TRBJ2-3; 8 bases are shared with TRBD2. Trimming at V came to 1 base and at J to 6 bases, leaving 9 bases not matched to a gene. The germline CDR1 and CDR2 sequences are LGHNA and YSLEER. The CDR3 contains 16 residues. The CDR3 DNA reads TGCGCCAGCAGCCAAGGGGCCAGCGGGAGTGGTGATACGCAGTATTTT. Residues: CASSQGASGSGDTQYF.

Of note for this clone: A far larger clone is only one base removed, so a read error is likely. Other DNA sequences from this sample encode an identical CDR3 as well. The chain employs TRBV28 and TRBJ1-5; D not certain. CDR3 length: 13 amino acids. CDR1 and CDR2 from the germline V gene are MDHEN and SYDVKM. Trimming removed 6 bases at V and 0 bases at J, with 6 bases between. The chain's CDR3 is CASRGGSNQPQHF. The CDR3 nucleotides are TGTGCCAGCAGGGGAGGTAGCAATCAGCCCCAGCATTTT. The full variable domain, rest sourced from reference TRBV28 and TRBJ1-5, is DVKVTQSSRYLVKRTGEKVFLECVQDMDHENMFWYRQDPGLGLRLIYFSYDVKMKEKGDIPEGYSVSREKKERFSLILESASTNQTSMYLCASRGGSNQPQHFGDGTRLSIL.

The gene calls are TRBV19 and TRBJ2-7; 9 bases agree with TRBD2. V gave up 3 bases and J gave up 2 bases; unmatched junction bases: 11. Germline V gene lookup returns CDR1 LNHDA and CDR2 SQIVND (reference sequence). The CDR3 spans 17 residues. As DNA, the CDR3 is TGTGCCAGTAGTATGTTGGCTTCCGGGACTAGCCCCTACGAGCAGTACTTC. Residues: CASSMLASGTSPYEQYF.

V is TRBV9 and J is TRBJ1-1; D not resolved. V shed 1 base and J shed 4 bases, with 11 bases lying between them. The CDR3 is 14 residues long. Per germline, CDR1 SGDLS and CDR2 YYNGEE. This CDR3 reads CASSVRAVGTEAFF. DNA of the CDR3: TGTGCCAGCAGCGTACGGGCAGTGGGCACTGAAGCTTTCTTT.

V and J are TRBV6-5 and TRBJ1-2; 7 positions match TRBD1. Germline CDR1 is MNHEY and CDR2 is SVGAGI. This CDR3 is 15 amino acids long. Unmatched junction bases numbered 8, after V lost 4 bases and J lost 3 bases. CDR3 DNA sequence: TGTGCCAGCAGTTTAGGAGGGGGCTGGGACTATGGCTACACCTTC. Protein: CASSLGGGWDYGYTF.

The chain couples TRBV5-1 to TRBJ2-3; 16 bases fit TRBD2. Germline-derived CDR1 and CDR2 are SGHRS and YFSETQ. V shed 4 bases, J shed 0 bases, and the junction held 5 bases outside the gene matches. The CDR3 is 18 residues long. The CDR3 DNA follows: TGCGCCAGCAGCCTGGGACTAGCGGGAGGGATTAGCACAGATACGCAGTATTTT. Protein sequence: CASSLGLAGGISTDTQYF.

The rearrangement uses TRBV7-8 and TRBJ2-5; 10 bases line up with TRBD2. There are 16 residues in the CDR3. Germline V lookup: CDR1 SGHVS, CDR2 FQNEAQ. The junction had 8 bases not matched to a gene; V was cut back by 2 bases and J by 5 bases. CDR3 amino acids: CASSLSSGGAGETQYF. In DNA, the CDR3 is TGTGCCAGCAGCTTAAGCAGCGGGGGGGCCGGTGAGACCCAGTACTTC.

The chain has TRBV11-2 and TRBJ1-1, with 8 bases matching TRBD1. CDR1 and CDR2 (germline): SGHAT, FQNNGV. The junction had 6 bases not matched to a gene; V was cut back by 5 bases and J by 7 bases. This CDR3 spans 13 amino acids. CDR3: CASSTTGVGEAFF. The CDR3 coding sequence is TGTGCCAGCAGCACGACAGGGGTGGGTGAAGCTTTCTTT.

The V call is TRBV25-1, the J call TRBJ2-5; 11 bases agree with TRBD2. The germline CDR1 and CDR2 sequences are MGHDK and SYGVNS. V trimming: 4 bases; J trimming: 2 bases; junction bases outside the gene matches: 6. This CDR3 spans 16 amino acids. The CDR3 loop is CASSVTSGRAQETQYF. DNA of the CDR3: TGTGCCAGCAGTGTCACTAGCGGGAGAGCACAAGAGACCCAGTACTTC.